The rows below give T cell receptor beta chains drawn from one sample of a study of technical replicates of blood from several donors. Sequencing used immunoSEQ multiplex PCR; TCRdb keeps in-frame clones, though not all of them. This table holds approximately 87,000 clones, 94% found once. Sequencing used T cells isolated from PBMCs. These TCRs come from a human donor in good health. Both conserved end residues are part of each CDR3. The order of the fields is V gene, D gene, J gene, clone size, CDR3 length, CDR3 protein, CDR3 DNA. D genes are given only for firm matches. Expanded clones are given a class, and other clones once, few, many or no size at all.

TRBV10-3	TRBD1	TRBJ1-1	.	16	CAISGQGTGYDPEAFF	TGTGCCATCAGTGGACAGGGAACAGGGTACGATCCTGAAGCTTTCTTT
TRBV5-4	TRBD2	TRBJ2-1	.	15	CASSFSSGRIHEQFF	TGTGCCAGCAGCTTCTCTAGCGGGAGGATCCATGAGCAGTTCTTC
TRBV7-9	TRBD2	TRBJ2-7	once	16	CASSPTSGRSSYEQYF	TGTGCCAGCAGCCCCACTAGCGGGAGGTCCTCCTACGAGCAGTACTTC
TRBV5-6	TRBD1	TRBJ2-2	.	17	CASSYDSQGALNGELFF	TGTGCCAGCAGCTACGACTCACAGGGGGCGCTTAATGGGGAGCTGTTTTTT
TRBV5-6	.	TRBJ1-2	.	12	CASSPGGYGYTF	TGTGCCAGCAGCCCGGGGGGCTATGGCTACACCTTC
TRBV19	.	TRBJ1-4	.	11	CASRISEKLFF	TGTGCCAGTAGGATTAGTGAAAAACTGTTTTTT
TRBV7-8	.	TRBJ1-1	.	14	CASSALQGATEAFF	TGTGCCAGCAGCGCCCTGCAGGGTGCGACTGAAGCTTTCTTT
TRBV5-6	.	TRBJ2-7	.	15	CASSLVEGDPYEQYF	TGTGCCAGCAGCTTGGTTGAGGGAGATCCCTACGAGCAGTACTTC
TRBV29-1	.	TRBJ2-7	few	14	CSVQPRGGEGEQYF	TGCAGCGTCCAACCCCGGGGTGGAGAGGGCGAGCAGTACTTC
TRBV19	TRBD2	TRBJ2-2	.	16	CASSSLAGGPPGELFF	TGTGCCAGTAGTTCCCTAGCGGGGGGGCCTCCCGGGGAGCTGTTTTTT
TRBV4-1	TRBD1	TRBJ2-6	.	18	CASSQVGTGRSGANVLTF	TGCGCCAGCAGCCAAGTTGGGACAGGGAGGTCTGGGGCCAACGTCCTGACTTTC
TRBV5-4	TRBD1	TRBJ1-2	.	15	CASSSKDREDYGYTF	TGTGCCAGCAGCTCTAAAGACAGGGAGGACTATGGCTACACCTTC
TRBV5-1	TRBD1	TRBJ1-2	.	14	CASSLVGTEEGYTF	TGCGCCAGCAGCTTGGTAGGGACAGAGGAAGGCTACACCTTC
TRBV11-2	TRBD2	TRBJ2-1	.	15	CASSSASGSGNEQFF	TGTGCCAGCAGCTCAGCTAGCGGATCTGGGAATGAGCAGTTCTTC
TRBV5-8	TRBD1	TRBJ1-1	.	17	CASSLSGTGDLLTEAFF	TGTGCCAGCAGCTTGAGCGGGACAGGGGACCTCCTCACTGAAGCTTTCTTT
TRBV4-1	.	TRBJ1-4	.	12	CASSQVREKLFF	TGCGCCAGCAGCCAAGTCCGTGAAAAACTGTTTTTT
TRBV7-9	TRBD1	TRBJ1-1	.	18	CASSIRTGGKVSNTEAFF	TGTGCCAGCAGCATCCGGACAGGGGGGAAGGTTTCAAACACTGAAGCTTTCTTT
TRBV5-6	.	TRBJ2-3	.	14	CASSAAQLAPPRYF	TGTGCCAGCAGCGCAGCCCAACTAGCTCCCCCCCGGTATTTT
TRBV4-1	.	TRBJ1-5	.	12	CASSQVGGDRHF	TGCGCCAGCAGCCAAGTCGGAGGGGACCGGCATTTT
TRBV7-9	.	TRBJ1-5	.	15	CASSEGGASNQPQHF	TGTGCCAGCAGCGAAGGGGGAGCGAGCAATCAGCCCCAGCATTTT
TRBV30	TRBD1	TRBJ1-6	.	16	CAWRAQGAQGNSPLHF	TGTGCCTGGAGGGCCCAGGGGGCGCAGGGTAATTCACCCCTCCACTTT
TRBV10-3	TRBD1	TRBJ2-1	.	15	CAISQGVSTSDEQFF	TGTGCCATCAGTCAGGGGGTCTCCACTTCAGATGAGCAGTTCTTC
TRBV6-1	.	TRBJ1-2	.	17	CASSEGMGRPYNYGYTF	TGTGCCAGCAGTGAGGGGATGGGGCGACCCTATAACTATGGCTACACCTTC
TRBV28	TRBD1	TRBJ2-1	.	15	CASSRTGASYNEQFF	TGTGCCAGCAGTCGGACAGGAGCCTCCTACAATGAGCAGTTCTTC
TRBV7-9	.	TRBJ1-6	.	17	CASSSATRGSYNSPLHF	TGTGCCAGCAGCTCGGCCACCAGGGGCTCCTATAATTCACCCCTCCACTTT
TRBV7-8	.	TRBJ2-7	.	13	CASSFARENEQYF	TGTGCCAGCAGCTTTGCCCGGGAGAACGAGCAGTACTTC
TRBV7-9	TRBD1	TRBJ1-1	.	16	CASSSGDRAETTEAFF	TGTGCCAGCAGCTCAGGAGACAGGGCTGAAACCACTGAAGCTTTCTTT
TRBV27	TRBD2	TRBJ2-7	once	15	CASSLSGRGHYEQYF	TGTGCCAGCAGTTTAAGCGGGAGAGGCCACTACGAGCAGTACTTC
TRBV7-9	.	TRBJ1-5	once	15	CASSQSARGNQPQHF	TGTGCCAGCAGCCAATCAGCTCGGGGCAATCAGCCCCAGCATTTT
TRBV6-4	.	TRBJ2-3	once	13	CASSDRIEDTQYF	TGTGCCAGCAGTGACAGAATTGAGGATACGCAGTATTTT
TRBV10-3	.	TRBJ1-3	.	16	CAISGGGGSSGNTIYF	TGTGCCATCAGTGGCGGTGGCGGTAGCTCTGGAAACACCATATATTTT
TRBV4-1	.	TRBJ2-7	.	14	CASSQEESSYEQYF	TGCGCCAGCAGCCAAGAGGAGTCCAGCTACGAGCAGTACTTC
TRBV11-3	.	TRBJ1-1	.	17	CASSLDLSRDTHTEAFF	TGTGCCAGCAGCTTAGATCTCAGCCGGGACACACACACTGAAGCTTTCTTT
TRBV7-9	.	TRBJ2-5	once	12	CASSLVRETQYF	TGTGCCAGCAGCTTAGTCAGAGAGACCCAGTACTTC
TRBV18	TRBD2	TRBJ2-7	.	19	CASSPPKSWGLAGAYEQYF	TGTGCCAGCTCACCACCTAAATCTTGGGGACTAGCGGGAGCCTACGAGCAGTACTTC
TRBV15	TRBD1	TRBJ1-1	.	17	CATSREPTGPGNTEAFF	TGTGCCACCAGCAGAGAGCCGACAGGGCCTGGGAACACTGAAGCTTTCTTT
TRBV27	TRBD1	TRBJ2-7	.	15	CASSIRQGGIYEQYF	TGTGCCAGCAGTATACGACAGGGGGGGATCTACGAGCAGTACTTC
TRBV27	.	TRBJ2-7	.	15	CASSFSLANSYEQYF	TGTGCCAGCAGTTTTTCATTGGCAAACTCCTACGAGCAGTACTTC
TRBV5-4	.	TRBJ1-2	.	13	CASSSERGYGYTF	TGTGCCAGCAGCTCAGAAAGGGGCTATGGCTACACCTTC
TRBV7-8	.	TRBJ2-5	.	16	CASSLAGAGLGETQYF	TGTGCCAGCAGCTTAGCGGGTGCAGGTTTGGGAGAGACCCAGTACTTC
TRBV5-1	TRBD2	TRBJ2-1	.	15	CASSTLAGGPGEQFF	TGCGCCAGCAGTACACTAGCGGGGGGGCCGGGTGAGCAGTTCTTC
TRBV11-3	TRBD1	TRBJ2-2	.	17	CASSLASWDRDTGELFF	TGTGCCAGCAGCTTAGCTTCTTGGGACAGGGACACCGGGGAGCTGTTTTTT
TRBV19	TRBD1	TRBJ1-1	.	14	CASSTRQGLPEAFF	TGTGCCAGTAGTACGCGACAGGGATTGCCTGAAGCTTTCTTT
TRBV4-1	.	TRBJ1-5	.	15	CASSQTVFQQSAQHF	TGCGCCAGCAGCCAGACAGTCTTCCAGCAATCAGCCCAGCATTTT
TRBV11-3	.	TRBJ1-6	.	14	CASSSTGYNSPLHF	TGTGCCAGCAGCTCGACGGGTTATAATTCACCCCTCCACTTT
TRBV4-1	.	TRBJ1-3	once	16	CASSQDPGRSGNTIYF	TGCGCCAGCAGCCAAGATCCAGGCCGCTCTGGAAACACCATATATTTT
TRBV7-3	.	TRBJ1-2	.	14	CASSLWSESYGYTF	TGTGCCAGCAGCTTATGGTCGGAGTCCTATGGCTACACCTTC
TRBV7-6	.	TRBJ1-3	.	13	CASSLHSGNTIYF	TGTGCCAGCAGCTTACACTCTGGAAACACCATATATTTT
TRBV5-1	TRBD2	TRBJ2-7	.	15	CASSDGLAGYYEQYF	TGCGCCAGCAGCGACGGACTAGCGGGGTACTACGAGCAGTACTTC
TRBV6-4	.	TRBJ2-2	.	13	CASSSTSNGELFF	TGTGCCAGCAGCTCGACTAGTAACGGGGAGCTGTTTTTT
TRBV5-1	.	TRBJ1-2	few	14	CASSSGPDSYGYTF	TGCGCCAGCAGCTCCGGCCCGGACAGCTATGGCTACACCTTC
TRBV4-1	TRBD2	TRBJ2-1	.	18	CASSSRTSGRGGAREQFF	TGCGCCAGCAGCTCCCGGACTAGCGGGAGGGGCGGGGCCCGTGAGCAGTTCTTC
TRBV6-6	.	TRBJ2-7	.	13	CASSYVAAYEQYF	TGTGCCAGCAGTTACGTCGCAGCCTACGAGCAGTACTTC
TRBV10-2	.	TRBJ2-7	once	19	CASRSFGRTASYGIYEQYF	TGCGCCAGCAGGTCATTTGGTCGGACAGCTAGCTATGGGATATACGAGCAGTACTTC
TRBV15	TRBD2	TRBJ2-5	.	15	CATSRDSGGAETQYF	TGTGCCACCAGCAGAGATAGCGGGGGGGCCGAGACCCAGTACTTC